This passage covers 9 T cell receptor beta chains from one sample sequenced in a study of shared clonotypes between healthy human individuals. The method was immunoSEQ multiplex PCR; TCRdb's version includes in-frame clones alone and lacks a portion of them. Among 2 million to 3 million clones listed, approximately 93% were seen once. The sample comprised naive CD4+ T cells from PBMCs. Subset reported: CD45RA+ positively selected. The source is a man aged 18 to 30 in good health. Some clones in this sample may be carry-over from other donors' samples.

The gene calls are TRBV9 and TRBJ2-5; 10 nucleotides line up with TRBD1. Looked up from germline, CDR1 is SGDLS and CDR2 is YYNGEE. V dropped 0 bases and J dropped 2; count of bases not matched to a gene: 7. The CDR3 runs to 17 residues. As DNA, the CDR3 is TGTGCCAGCAGCGTAGGCGTGACAGGGGGCTTTCAAGAGACCCAGTACTTC. Protein: CASSVGVTGGFQETQYF.

The V and J genes are TRBV19 and TRBJ1-5; tentative D call: TRBD1 (5 bases). Germline V gives CDR1 LNHDA, CDR2 SQIVND (reference sequence). This CDR3 comprises 16 residues. V dropped 0 bases and J dropped 7 bases, with 16 bases sitting between them. The CDR3 protein is CASSIDPGRVGQPQHF. The CDR3 DNA is TGTGCCAGTAGTATAGATCCTGGCAGGGTCGGACAGCCCCAGCATTTT.

This clone was seen only once. The chain employs TRBV19 and TRBJ1-2; D is undetermined. CDR1 and CDR2 from the germline V gene are LNHDA and SQIVND (reference sequence). The CDR3 extends over 15 amino acids. The V end lost 9 bases, the J end lost 8 bases, and 25 bases lay between the germline ends. The CDR3 region is CASLQSGASLGGYTF. The CDR3 bases are TGTGCCAGCCTCCAATCAGGAGCCTCGCTTGGGGGCTACACCTTC.

Concerning this clone itself: The same CDR3 can be traced to other DNA sequences in this sample. The rearrangement links TRBV29-1 to TRBJ2-5; D is perhaps TRBD1 (7 bases). Germline loops: CDR1 SQVTM, CDR2 ANQGSEA. V was trimmed by 4 bases and J by 5 bases, leaving 17 bases between them. The CDR3 has 14 amino acids. The CDR3 DNA is TGCAGCGTTGTCCGACAGGGAGGTCGTGAGACCCAGTACTTC. It yields the protein CSVVRQGGRETQYF. Combining the CDR3 with reference TRBV29-1 and TRBJ2-5 gives the whole variable domain SAVISQKPSRDICQRGTSLTIQCQVDSQVTMMFWYRQQPGQSLTLIATANQGSEATYESGFVIDKFPISRPNLTFSTLTVSNMSPEDSSIYLCSVVRQGGRETQYFGPGTRLLVL.

The chain joins TRBV11-2 to TRBJ1-1; D remains unclear. The germline V gene encodes CDR1 SGHAT and CDR2 FQNNGV. V lost 2 bases, J lost 1 base, and 8 bases lay in between. The CDR3 covers 14 residues. This CDR3 reads CASSLHRGNTEAFF. The CDR3 DNA reads as TGTGCCAGCAGCTTACACCGGGGGAACACTGAAGCTTTCTTT.

This clone was picked up one time. The chain combines TRBV7-2 with TRBJ2-1; no clear D gene. The germline V gene encodes CDR1 SGHTA and CDR2 FQGNSA. The CDR3 has 14 residues. Trimming removed 5 bases from V and 4 bases from J, with 12 bases in between. The CDR3 spells CASSVDPFYNEQFF. CDR3 in DNA: TGTGCCAGCAGCGTAGACCCCTTTTACAATGAGCAGTTCTTC.

The J gene is TRBJ2-1, the V gene TRBV7-7; maybe TRBD2 (5 bases). Germline V gene data show CDR1 as SSHAT and CDR2 as FNYEAQ (reference sequence). Trimming cost V 1 base and J 7 bases, with 8 bases left between them. The CDR3 contains 13 residues. The CDR3 region is CASSLESGNEQFF. The CDR3 DNA sequence: TGTGCCAGCAGCTTAGAGTCGGGGAATGAGCAGTTCTTC.

This rearrangement joins TRBV27 to TRBJ1-5, with 10 bases identical to TRBD1. The CDR3 sequence is 16 residues long. V gave up 5 bases and J gave up 6 bases; unmatched junction bases: 10. Looked up from germline, CDR1 is MNHEY and CDR2 is SMNVEV (reference sequence). Written as DNA, the CDR3 is TGTGCCAGCAGTAGGGGGCGGGACAGGGGTGGTCAGCCCCAGCATTTT. Amino acids: CASSRGRDRGGQPQHF.

V gene TRBV5-6 combines with J gene TRBJ1-4; D remains unclear. Germline CDR1 SGHDT, CDR2 YYEEEE. The CDR3 loop spans 14 amino acids. V was pared by 4 bases and J by 4 bases, with 11 bases between. The CDR3 DNA is TGTGCCAGCAGCACTGGACGGATTAATGAAAAACTGTTTTTT. It is translated as CASSTGRINEKLFF.